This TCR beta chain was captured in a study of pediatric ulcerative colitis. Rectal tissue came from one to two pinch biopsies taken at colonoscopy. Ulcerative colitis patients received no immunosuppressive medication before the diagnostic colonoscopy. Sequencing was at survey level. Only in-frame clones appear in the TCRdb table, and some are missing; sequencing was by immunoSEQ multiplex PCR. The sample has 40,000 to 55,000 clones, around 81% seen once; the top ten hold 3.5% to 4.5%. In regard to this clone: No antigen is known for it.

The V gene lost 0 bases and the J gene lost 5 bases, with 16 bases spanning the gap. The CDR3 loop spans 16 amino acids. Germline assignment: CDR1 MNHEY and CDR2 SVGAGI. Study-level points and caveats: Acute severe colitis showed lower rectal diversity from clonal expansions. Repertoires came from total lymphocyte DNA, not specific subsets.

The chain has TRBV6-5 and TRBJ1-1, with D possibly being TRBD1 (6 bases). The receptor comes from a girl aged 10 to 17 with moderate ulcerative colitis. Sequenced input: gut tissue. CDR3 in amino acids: CASSYSQYGGLTEAFF. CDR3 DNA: TGTGCCAGCAGTTACTCCCAGTATGGGGGGCTGACTGAAGCTTTCTTT.